The rows below give T cell receptor beta chains drawn from one sample of a study of early stage breast cancer tumors. Clones were read by immunoSEQ multiplex PCR, and TCRdb kept only the in-frame ones, dropping some. In the table there are some 75,000 clones, 70% to 85% of which are singletons. Sequenced input: blood. Source of these receptors: a person between 55 and 70 years old with breast cancer. Both conserved end residues are part of each CDR3. Fields, in order: V gene, J gene, clone size, D gene, CDR3 DNA, CDR3 protein. The D gene is left open where the match is weak. Only some rows state a clone size, as once, few, many or a class for expanded clones.

>TRBV6-6|TRBJ2-3|-|-
TGTGCCAGCAATCAACCTAGCACAGATACGCAGTATTTT
CASNQPSTDTQYF
>TRBV19|TRBJ2-7|-|-
TGTGCCAGTAGTTCAAGGGCAGCCCCCTACGAGCAGTACTTC
CASSSRAAPYEQYF
>TRBV20-1|TRBJ2-2|few|-
TGCAGTGCTAGGAAAGGCGGGGAGCTGTTTTTT
CSARKGGELFF
>TRBV5-1|TRBJ2-5|-|-
TGCGCCAGCAACCCAGGGTTGGGAGAGACCCAGTACTTC
CASNPGLGETQYF
>TRBV27|TRBJ2-4|-|TRBD1
TGTGCCAGCAGTCCAATTTGGGGACAGGTCACCAAAAACATTCAGTACTTC
CASSPIWGQVTKNIQYF
>TRBV6-6|TRBJ1-5|-|-
TGTGCCAGCAGTTACTCGTCCGGGGGCGGCAATCAGCCCCAGCATTTT
CASSYSSGGGNQPQHF
>TRBV5-1|TRBJ2-1|-|-
TGCGCCAGCAGCCCAAGGGGGGGGGACCACAATGAGCAGTTCTTC
CASSPRGGDHNEQFF
>TRBV6-1|TRBJ1-1|-|-
TGTGCCAGCGTGGGGGGATTGAACACTGAAGCTTTCTTT
CASVGGLNTEAFF
>TRBV7-8|TRBJ1-1|few|-
TGTGCCAGCAGTCCCCGAGGCGGCAGGGAGACTGAAGCTTTCTTT
CASSPRGGRETEAFF
>TRBV9|TRBJ2-1|-|TRBD1
TGTGCCAGCAGCGTAGAGGGGAGTGGGGACAGGGGGGGCTACAATGAGCAGTTCTTC
CASSVEGSGDRGGYNEQFF
>TRBV6-5|TRBJ2-7|-|TRBD1
TGTGCCAGCATGGCTCCGGGACAGAGCTACGAGCAGTACTTC
CASMAPGQSYEQYF
>TRBV10-3|TRBJ1-5|-|TRBD1
TGTGCCATCAGGGGACAGCTCAATCAGCCCCAGCATTTT
CAIRGQLNQPQHF
>TRBV4-1|TRBJ2-2|-|-
TGCGCCAGCAGCCAAGTCTTAGTAATCACCGGGGAGCTGTTTTTT
CASSQVLVITGELFF